Sequencing of this T cell receptor beta chain was carried out in a study of CD8 T cells in Susac syndrome. RNA amounts of about 0.5 to 1 ug underwent reverse transcription with random hexamers. A multiplex approach, immunoSEQ multiplex PCR, amplified TCR beta CDR3 across 54 Vbeta and 13 Jbeta. TCRdb passed the immunoSEQ multiplex PCR reads through MiXCR, listing each CDR3 protein once. Among a few hundred thousand distinct CDR3 sequences listed, 92% were seen once. TCR beta was sequenced from blood CD8+ and CD4+ T cells. In the multiple sclerosis control group, patients were treatment-naive and had stable or active relapsing-remitting disease. Negative isolation was used for CD8+ and CD4+ T cells, and FACS enrichment was applied to TEMRA cells. The clonotype originates from a human donor with multiple sclerosis. The specimen sequenced was CD4+ T cells from PBMCs.

The CDR3 sequence is CASFDSPGELFF. CDR3 bases: TGTGCCAGTTTTGACTCTCCCGGGGAGCTGTTTTTT. The chain combines TRBV6-2 or TRBV6-3 with TRBJ2-2, with D uncertain. Trimming took off 9 bases at V and 6 bases at J, with 11 bases between the two ends. Germline values: CDR1 MNHEY, CDR2 SVGEGT. The CDR3 is 12 residues long.